Listed here are 24 T cell receptor beta chains from one sample, sequenced in a study of T cells after yellow fever vaccination. TCRdb independently ran MiXCR on the 5' RACE reads; one entry per CDR3 protein. The table has roughly 63,000 distinct CDR3 sequences, 6.5% to 8% seen once. The sequences come from CD8+ T cells sorted from PBMCs, collected 15 days after the yellow fever booster vaccination. Receptors originate from a man aged 25 to 40 who received the YFV17D yellow fever vaccine.

This clonotype turned up a few times. The rearrangement joins TRBV5-4 to TRBJ2-2, with a possible D match to TRBD1 (6 bases). V shed 4 bases and J shed 3 bases, with 13 bases lying between them. This CDR3 region has 15 residues. Germline CDR1 and CDR2: SGHNT and YYREEE (reference sequence). The CDR3 region is CASSPNRAYTGELFF. The DNA of the CDR3 is TGTGCCAGCAGCCCTAACAGGGCTTACACCGGGGAGCTGTTTTTT.

This clonotype was seen many times. The chain recombines TRBV29-1 with TRBJ2-1, with D maybe TRBD2 (6 bases). This CDR3 region has 14 residues. From germline, CDR1 is SQVTM and CDR2 ANQGSEA. Between the trimmed V and J ends, which lost 4 bases and 2 bases, there was a span of 12 bases. The chain's CDR3 is CSVVWRAAYNEQFF. The CDR3 DNA sequence: TGCAGCGTTGTATGGAGGGCCGCCTACAATGAGCAGTTCTTC.

The V gene is TRBV7-9, the J gene TRBJ2-1; 8 bases match TRBD2. CDR1 SEHNR and CDR2 FQNEAQ come from the germline V gene (reference sequence). The CDR3 extends over 14 amino acids. V was clipped by 5 bases and J by 4 bases; unmatched bases: 4. CDR3 nucleotide sequence: TGTGCCAGCAGCCCTAGCGGGTTTTACAATGAGCAGTTCTTC. Amino acids: CASSPSGFYNEQFF.

In this sample, this clonotype turned up a few times. J is TRBJ1-1 and V is TRBV7-9, with 7 bases matching TRBD1. From germline, CDR1 is SEHNR and CDR2 FQNEAQ (reference sequence). The CDR3 has 13 residues. Trimming removed 0 bases from V and 7 bases from J; junction bases left unmatched: 2. CDR3 amino acids: CASSLARGNEAFF. The DNA of the CDR3 is TGTGCCAGCAGCTTAGCCAGGGGGAATGAAGCTTTCTTT.

This clonotype was picked up many times. The rearrangement joins TRBV7-8 to TRBJ2-5; D gene unclear. V gave up 5 bases and J gave up 1 base, with 20 bases separating them. The CDR3 has 17 residues. The germline V gene encodes CDR1 SGHVS and CDR2 FQNEAQ. The CDR3 bases are TGTGCCAGCAGCCGTGACTCCGGCAGCCCTATCCAAGAGACCCAGTACTTC. It yields the protein CASSRDSGSPIQETQYF. Complete variable domain (other parts from reference TRBV7-8 and TRBJ2-5): GAGVSQSPRYKVAKRGQDVALRCDPISGHVSLFWYQQALGQGPEFLTYFQNEAQLDKSGLPSDRFFAERPEGSVSTLKIQRTQQEDSAVYLCASSRDSGSPIQETQYFGPGTRLLVL.

This clonotype has ten or more counts. The chain links TRBV6-2 or TRBV6-3 to TRBJ1-5, with TRBD1 matching over 9 bases. The CDR3 totals 13 residues. The germline V gene encodes CDR1 MNHEY and CDR2 SVGEGT. The junction had 3 bases not matched to a gene; V was cut back by 8 bases and J by 4 bases. The CDR3 sequence: CASQGQGNQPQHF. The CDR3 DNA is TGTGCCAGCCAAGGACAGGGGAATCAGCCCCAGCATTTT.

This clonotype qualifies as medium-sized. The rearrangement links TRBV5-5 to TRBJ1-1; D not certain. The V gene's germline CDR1 is SGHKS and CDR2 YYEKEE (reference sequence). Trimming took 4 bases from V and 1 from J, leaving 14 bases between them. The CDR3 is 15 residues long. The CDR3: CASSLDLGSNTEAFF. The DNA for the CDR3 is TGTGCCAGCAGCCTGGACCTGGGATCGAACACTGAAGCTTTCTTT.

The sample holds many counts of this clonotype. V and J are TRBV9 and TRBJ2-3; D perhaps matches TRBD2 (6 bases). The germline CDR1 and CDR2 sequences are SGDLS and YYNGEE. This CDR3 has 16 amino acids. The V and J ends lost 2 bases and 1 base respectively, with 14 bases between them. This chain's CDR3 is CASSVSSGTRTDTQYF. CDR3 DNA sequence: TGTGCCAGCAGCGTCTCATCCGGGACTCGCACAGATACGCAGTATTTT.

Many counts were recorded for this clonotype. V gene TRBV25-1 combines with J gene TRBJ1-2; D unclear. The CDR3 runs to 12 residues. V was clipped by 4 bases and J by 4 bases, with 7 bases between them. The germline gives CDR1 MGHDK, CDR2 SYGVNS. The CDR3 DNA sequence: TGTGCCAGCAGTGTAAACAGCTATGGCTACACCTTC. Amino acids: CASSVNSYGYTF.

This clonotype was seen at least ten times. The J gene is TRBJ1-5, the V gene TRBV20-1, with 8 nucleotides matching TRBD1. With 5 bases clipped from V and 3 bases from J, the junction kept 3 bases outside the gene matches. The length of the CDR3 is 13 residues. Per the germline V gene, CDR1 is DFQATT and CDR2 is SNEGSKA (reference sequence). CDR3 nucleotide sequence: TGCAGTGCTCTGGACAGGGACAATCAGCCCCAGCATTTT. This translates into CSALDRDNQPQHF.

This clonotype was observed a handful of times. The chain recombines TRBV30 with TRBJ2-7; TRBD2 aligns across 7 bases. The CDR3 is made up of 13 amino acids. The J segment lost 1 base and the V segment lost 2 bases, leaving 2 bases of the junction unmatched. CDR1 is GTSNPN, CDR2 SVGIG, per germline (reference sequence). For the CDR3, the DNA is TGTGCCTGGAGTAACGGGGGGTCCTACGAGCAGTACTTC. This codes for CAWSNGGSYEQYF.

This clonotype was recorded at least ten times. This chain joins TRBV5-1 and TRBJ2-7; TRBD1 agrees at 7 bases. Germline values: CDR1 SGHRS, CDR2 YFSETQ. J lost 3 bases, V lost 2 bases, and 11 bases had no gene match. This CDR3 is 16 amino acids long. CDR3 loop: CASSLFGGQVGYEQYF. DNA for the CDR3: TGCGCCAGCAGCTTATTTGGTGGACAGGTAGGCTACGAGCAGTACTTC.

This clonotype was observed many times. V usage is TRBV4-3 and J usage is TRBJ2-2; TRBD1 matches at 9 bases. Losses at the gene ends were 4 bases for V and 4 bases for J; bases not matched to a gene: 4. Looked up from germline, CDR1 is LGHNA and CDR2 is YSLEER. This CDR3 comprises 15 residues. This CDR3 reads CASSPGQGITGELFF. CDR3 nucleotide sequence: TGCGCCAGCAGCCCCGGACAGGGGATCACCGGGGAGCTGTTTTTT.

This clonotype was detected many times. The rearrangement uses TRBV4-3 and TRBJ1-2; 7 bases map to TRBD1. V dropped 0 bases and J dropped 3; count of bases not matched to a gene: 1. This CDR3 is built from 14 residues. Germline V lookup: CDR1 LGHNA, CDR2 YSLEER. In DNA form, the CDR3 reads TGCGCCAGCAGCCAAGATACAGGGGACTATGGCTACACCTTC. It translates to CASSQDTGDYGYTF.

This clonotype has ten or more counts. The genes are TRBV20-1 and TRBJ2-2; perhaps TRBD2 as D (6 bases). This CDR3 is 14 amino acids long. Germline V CDR1 and CDR2: DFQATT, SNEGSKA (reference sequence). The V end was cut by 3 bases, the J end by 5 bases, with 13 bases between. The chain's CDR3 is CSASGGSRTGELFF. Here the CDR3 DNA reads TGCAGTGCTAGTGGGGGGAGCAGGACCGGGGAGCTGTTTTTT.

The chain has TRBV9 and TRBJ2-7; D is possibly TRBD2 (7 bases). Germline V gene data show CDR1 as SGDLS and CDR2 as YYNGEE. Trimming removed 4 bases at V and 5 bases at J, with 16 bases between. The CDR3 runs 14 residues. CDR3 protein: CASSWGGGLDEQYF. For the CDR3, the DNA is TGTGCCAGCAGCTGGGGGGGGGGGCTCGACGAGCAGTACTTC.

In this sample, this clonotype turned up once. The J gene is TRBJ2-5, the V gene TRBV20-1, with a tentative D call TRBD1 (5 bases). Germline V gene sequence: CDR1 DFQATT, CDR2 SNEGSKA (reference sequence). CDR3 length: 14 residues. V was cut by 5 bases and J by 1 base, with 14 bases left in between. CDR3 region: CSAASGYSQETQYF. CDR3 DNA sequence: TGCAGTGCTGCATCAGGGTATTCCCAAGAGACCCAGTACTTC.

The chain uses TRBV6-1 and TRBJ2-1; 7 bases line up with TRBD1. V was pared by 6 bases and J by 1 base, with 6 bases of the junction left unmatched. This CDR3 spans 15 amino acids. The germline V gene encodes CDR1 MNHNS and CDR2 SASEGT. The CDR3 DNA reads TGTGCCAGCAGAGAGACAGGGCTGTCCTACAATGAGCAGTTCTTC. Its protein product is CASRETGLSYNEQFF.

This clonotype was found many times. CDR3 DNA: TGTGCCAGCACCCAAAGTGGGGGAACTGGAAACACCATATATTTT. Translating gives CASTQSGGTGNTIYF. The chain couples TRBV2 to TRBJ1-3; the D gene is possibly TRBD1 (5 bases). Germline assignment: CDR1 SNHLY and CDR2 FYNNEI. CDR3 size: 15 residues. Trimming left V 7 bases short and J 2 bases short, with 15 bases between.

This clonotype was seen repeatedly, ten times or more. V and J are TRBV12-3 or TRBV12-4 and TRBJ2-1, with unresolved D. The length of the CDR3 is 13 residues. V was shortened by 5 bases and J by 7 bases, with 12 bases between the two germline ends. The CDR3 protein is CASSVGPGNEQFF. The DNA of the CDR3 is TGTGCCAGCAGTGTCGGCCCCGGGAATGAGCAGTTCTTC.

CDR3: CASTLDRGYRAFF. The CDR3 nucleotides read TGCGCCAGCACCCTGGACAGGGGATATCGAGCTTTCTTT. The chain has TRBV23-1 and TRBJ1-1; 9 bases match TRBD1. TRBV23-1 is an ORF, with its function uncertain. Trimming took 7 bases from V and 10 from J; bases not matched to a gene: 10. The CDR3 extends over 13 amino acids.

This clonotype was seen ten or more times. The CDR3 nucleotides are TGTGCCAGCAGTTACGGGACAGGCCTCCAAGAGACCCAGTACTTC. It specifies CASSYGTGLQETQYF. The rearrangement joins TRBV6-5 to TRBJ2-5, with 8 bases that match TRBD1. The ends lost 2 bases at V and 1 base at J; junction bases unmatched: 3. Germline CDR1 is MNHEY and CDR2 is SVGAGI. The CDR3 length is 15 residues.

The chain has TRBV27 and TRBJ2-7; 7 bases fit TRBD2. CDR3 length equals 14 residues. V dropped 2 bases and J dropped 3; count of bases not matched to a gene: 4. The germline V gene has CDR1 MNHEY and CDR2 SMNVEV (reference sequence). The CDR3 protein is CASSLAGVLYEQYF. The DNA for the CDR3 is TGTGCCAGCAGTTTAGCGGGAGTGCTCTACGAGCAGTACTTC.

Many counts were recorded for this clonotype. The chain joins TRBV15 to TRBJ2-6; D is unclear. Deletions cut 5 bases from V and 0 bases from J, with 11 bases between. This CDR3 is 16 amino acids long. Germline V gene data show CDR1 as LNHNV and CDR2 as YYDKDF (reference sequence). CDR3 sequence (DNA): TGTGCCACCAGCCCCCTAGTGGGCTCTGGGGCCAACGTCCTGACTTTC. It specifies CATSPLVGSGANVLTF.